The 21 T cell receptor beta chains given below trace back to one sample, sequenced in a study of T cell changes during pregnancy in multiple sclerosis. TCRdb's table, derived via immunoSEQ multiplex PCR, lists solely in-frame clones and lacks some. The sample records just under 95,000 clones, approximately 92% being singletons. The sequences come from peripheral blood, collected in the first trimester of pregnancy. Receptors originate from a female donor with multiple sclerosis, enrolled in a pregnancy study.

This clone was detected once. The chain uses TRBV18 and TRBJ2-5, with 8 positions matching TRBD1. Trimming cost V 1 base and J 5 bases; bases outside gene matches: 9. Germline assignment: CDR1 KGHSH and CDR2 LQKENI. The CDR3 length is 16 residues. The chain's CDR3 is CASSPRSTGAGETQYF. The CDR3 DNA reads TGTGCCAGCTCACCACGGTCGACAGGGGCGGGTGAGACCCAGTACTTC. Full variable domain (outside the CDR3, taken from reference TRBV18 and TRBJ2-5): NAGVMQNPRHLVRRRGQEARLRCSPMKGHSHVYWYRQLPEEGLKFMVYLQKENIIDESGMPKERFSAEFPKEGPSILRIQQVVRGDSAAYFCASSPRSTGAGETQYFGPGTRLLVL.

The chain combines TRBV13 with TRBJ2-3; 10 bases match TRBD1. V dropped 5 bases and J dropped 0; count of bases not matched to a gene: 5. The CDR3 totals 16 residues. The V gene's germline CDR1 is PRHDT and CDR2 FYEKMQ (reference sequence). CDR3 DNA: TGTGCCAGCAGCGCGGGGGACAGGGGTAGCACAGATACGCAGTATTTT. Encoded protein: CASSAGDRGSTDTQYF.

The CDR3 DNA reads TGTGCCAGCCAAGGGGCAGGGGAACGCACAGATACGCAGTATTTT. Protein: CASQGAGERTDTQYF. This chain connects TRBV11-2 to TRBJ2-3; a possible D gene is TRBD1 (6 bases). Trimming removed 8 bases from V and 1 base from J, with 16 bases in between. Per the germline V gene, CDR1 is SGHAT and CDR2 is FQNNGV. This CDR3 is 15 amino acids long.

The rearrangement uses TRBV7-8 and TRBJ2-1; TRBD1 might be the D (6 bases). Germline assignment: CDR1 SGHVS and CDR2 FQNEAQ. The CDR3 loop spans 14 amino acids. Trimming stripped 1 base from V and 6 bases from J, with 10 bases between. The CDR3 is CASSLEQGTNEQFF. Written as DNA, the CDR3 is TGTGCCAGCAGCTTAGAACAGGGCACCAATGAGCAGTTCTTC.

CDR3 DNA: TGTGCCAGCAGCTCTTCGAGGACAGGGCTCTCCTATGGCTACACCTTC. Residues: CASSSSRTGLSYGYTF. The rearrangement uses TRBV5-8 and TRBJ1-2, with 8 bases that match TRBD1. V lost 3 bases and J lost 4; bases outside the gene matches: 11. Germline CDR1 SGHTS, CDR2 YDEGEE. This CDR3 has 16 residues.

V and J are TRBV6-1 and TRBJ2-1; 7 nucleotides line up with TRBD2. Germline-derived CDR1 and CDR2 are MNHNS and SASEGT. V lost 1 base to trimming and J lost 0 bases; unmatched junction nucleotides: 9. The CDR3 has 18 residues. The CDR3 nucleotides read TGTGCCAGCAGTGAAGGAGGGCTAGCGGCGAGCTCCTACAATGAGCAGTTCTTC. Protein sequence: CASSEGGLAASSYNEQFF.

This clone was detected once. This rearrangement joins TRBV27 to TRBJ1-3; tentative D call: TRBD1 (5 bases). With 6 bases removed from V and 4 bases from J, the gap between germline ends came to 22 bases. CDR3 length: 17 residues. Germline V CDR1 and CDR2: MNHEY, SMNVEV (reference sequence). The CDR3 DNA is TGTGCCAGCAGCCTGCGGGGGAGAGACTTCACGGGAAACACCATATATTTT. It is translated as CASSLRGRDFTGNTIYF.

The chain has TRBV27 and TRBJ1-2; weak D call: TRBD1 (5 bases). The CDR3 contains 13 residues. The V gene's germline CDR1 is MNHEY and CDR2 SMNVEV (reference sequence). V lost 6 bases and J lost 4, with 12 bases in between. The CDR3 region is CASRPTGRYGYTF. The CDR3 DNA reads TGTGCCAGCAGACCTACAGGCCGCTATGGCTACACCTTC.

This chain connects TRBV5-1 to TRBJ2-1; D is unresolved. V lost 5 bases to trimming and J lost 0 bases, with 12 bases between them. Per the germline V gene, CDR1 is SGHRS and CDR2 is YFSETQ. CDR3 length equals 15 residues. The chain's CDR3 is CASRFLSSSYNEQFF. The CDR3 nucleotides are TGCGCCAGCAGGTTCTTATCGAGCTCCTACAATGAGCAGTTCTTC.

This clone was counted once. The gene calls are TRBV9 and TRBJ1-3; TRBD1 is a possible D gene (5 bases). V lost 1 base to trimming and J lost 8 bases, with 22 bases between them. Germline V gene lookup returns CDR1 SGDLS and CDR2 YYNGEE. This CDR3 has 17 amino acids. CDR3 amino acids: CASSVTSLEGPGDTIYF. In DNA form, the CDR3 reads TGTGCCAGCAGCGTAACCTCCCTCGAGGGGCCGGGAGACACCATATATTTT.

The rearrangement links TRBV30 to TRBJ2-2, with a tentative D call TRBD2 (6 bases). The germline V and J ends were trimmed by 3 bases and 4 bases, with 12 bases remaining between them. CDR1 GTSNPN and CDR2 SVGIG come from the germline V gene (reference sequence). The CDR3 covers 14 residues. CDR3 nucleotide sequence: TGTGCCTGGAGCTCGGGGGTGGGCACCGGGGAGCTGTTTTTT. It is translated as CAWSSGVGTGELFF.

The rearrangement uses TRBV19 and TRBJ2-7; the match to TRBD1 covers 8 bases. CDR1 LNHDA and CDR2 SQIVND come from the germline V gene (reference sequence). This CDR3 comprises 14 residues. Unmatched junction bases numbered 9, after V lost 5 bases and J lost 6 bases. The CDR3, as DNA: TGTGCCAGTAGTCAGCTCAGGGGGCGCGGCGAGCAGTACTTC. As protein: CASSQLRGRGEQYF.

The J gene is TRBJ2-5, the V gene TRBV5-1; 8 nucleotides agree with TRBD1. The CDR3 covers 16 residues. Germline CDR1 SGHRS, CDR2 YFSETQ. J was trimmed by 1 base and V by 2 bases; bases with no gene match: 7. CDR3 loop: CASSLVRTGIQETQYF. The CDR3 DNA reads TGCGCCAGCAGCTTAGTGAGGACAGGGATCCAAGAGACCCAGTACTTC.

V gene TRBV18 combines with J gene TRBJ2-5; D might be TRBD1 (5 bases). Trimming removed 8 bases at V and 2 bases at J, with 6 bases between. This CDR3 contains 11 residues. Germline lookup yields CDR1 KGHSH and CDR2 LQKENI. The CDR3 nucleotides read TGTGCCAGCAGACAGCAAGAGACCCAGTACTTC. It specifies CASRQQETQYF.

The J gene is TRBJ2-1, the V gene TRBV29-1; possibly TRBD2 for D (6 bases). CDR1 is SQVTM and CDR2 is ANQGSEA in the germline V gene. The V gene lost 3 bases and the J gene lost 7 bases, with 13 bases spanning the gap. CDR3 length: 13 residues. CDR3 sequence (DNA): TGCAGCGTTGACCCAGGGAGGTTAAATGAGCAGTTCTTC. Its translation: CSVDPGRLNEQFF.

The chain joins TRBV27 to TRBJ2-5; the D is unclear. Trimming removed 3 bases from V and 4 bases from J, with 3 bases in between. The CDR3 length is 11 residues. Germline assignment: CDR1 MNHEY and CDR2 SMNVEV (reference sequence). The CDR3 spells CASSFRETQYF. In DNA, the CDR3 is TGTGCCAGCAGTTTCCGAGAGACCCAGTACTTC.

The rearrangement links TRBV7-2 to TRBJ2-3; TRBD1 agrees at 8 bases. Germline CDR1 is SGHTA and CDR2 is FQGNSA. The CDR3 length is 15 residues. V lost 1 base to trimming and J lost 2 bases; unmatched junction nucleotides: 2. The CDR3 DNA reads TGTGCCAGCAGCTTAGACAGGGGGAACACAGATACGCAGTATTTT. Translating gives CASSLDRGNTDTQYF. The full variable domain, its missing parts supplied by reference TRBV7-2 and TRBJ2-3, is GAGVSQSPSNKVTEKGKDVELRCDPISGHTALYWYRQSLGQGLEFLIYFQGNSAPDKSGLPSDRFSAERTGGSVSTLTIQRTQQEDSAVYLCASSLDRGNTDTQYFGPGTRLTVL.

J is TRBJ2-1 and V is TRBV27; D call uncertain. The CDR3 covers 12 residues. Germline V gene sequence: CDR1 MNHEY, CDR2 SMNVEV (reference sequence). Trimming left V 5 bases short and J 7 bases short, with 9 bases between. Here the CDR3 reads CASSRTINEQFF. As DNA, the CDR3 is TGTGCCAGCAGTCGTACTATAAATGAGCAGTTCTTC.

This sequence joins TRBV7-8 and TRBJ2-5, with 8 bases matching TRBD2. Germline values: CDR1 SGHVS, CDR2 FQNEAQ. The CDR3 length is 15 residues. After removal of 5 bases from V and 5 bases from J, the junction contained 10 bases not matched to a gene. Here the CDR3 DNA reads TGTGCCAGCAGCCTTTGGACTAGCAGGGATGAGACCCAGTACTTC. Translation gives CASSLWTSRDETQYF. The variable domain in full, completed from reference TRBV7-8 and TRBJ2-5, reads GAGVSQSPRYKVAKRGQDVALRCDPISGHVSLFWYQQALGQGPEFLTYFQNEAQLDKSGLPSDRFFAERPEGSVSTLKIQRTQQEDSAVYLCASSLWTSRDETQYFGPGTRLLVL.

This clone occurred many times. The chain employs TRBV6-1 and TRBJ2-3; 7 bases are shared with TRBD2. CDR1 is MNHNS, CDR2 SASEGT, per germline. V lost 0 bases and J lost 1; bases outside the gene matches: 1. This CDR3 region has 15 residues. CDR3 nucleotide sequence: TGTGCCAGCAGTGAAGCGGCGGGAGGCACAGATACGCAGTATTTT. Its translation: CASSEAAGGTDTQYF.

There are many counts of this clone. The V and J genes are TRBV6-4 and TRBJ1-5; the D is unclear. V lost 0 bases and J 4 bases, leaving 4 bases between the germline ends. CDR1 and CDR2 from the germline V gene are MRHNA and SNTAGT. The length of the CDR3 is 13 residues. The CDR3 is CASSDSRNQPQHF. Here the CDR3 DNA reads TGTGCCAGCAGTGACTCGCGGAATCAGCCCCAGCATTTT.